This paragraph reports one T cell receptor beta chain. Its cognate antigen is unknown. In the original workflow: ImmunoSEQ gave junction-only sequences without quality scores, so filtering differed. Libraries were prepared by immunoSEQ multiplex PCR; TCRdb keeps only in-frame clonotypes and omits some of them. V and J calls and clone size are given by that table; D and trimming were obtained from the DNA. Among about 2.1 million clones, about 94% were seen once, and the ten largest hold over 1.5%. Naive CD8 isolation took CD45RO-negative cells positively selected for CCR7 and excluded terminally differentiated effector memory CD45RA+ cells. Every donor was a Caucasian adult from Nashville, Tennessee. This sample was taken from a study of shared clonotypes between healthy human individuals. General study findings and limits: Incompleteness in sorted-subset sequencing, despite large depth, was shown by rarefaction.

CDR1 is SGHTA and CDR2 is FQGTGA in the germline V gene. The CDR3 runs 13 residues. V shed 4 bases and J shed 5 bases, with 11 bases lying between them. Sample: naive CD8+ T cells from PBMCs. This receptor was obtained from a man between 18 and 29 years old in good health. Some clones in this sample may be carry-over from other donors' samples. This chain joins TRBV7-3 and TRBJ2-5; weak D call: TRBD1 (5 bases). This CDR3 reads CASSWTWGETQYF. Written as DNA, the CDR3 is TGTGCCAGCAGCTGGACATGGGGTGAGACCCAGTACTTC.